Listed below are T cell receptor beta chains from one sample, sequenced in a study of beta chain features in type 1 diabetes. Sequencing was performed with immunoSEQ multiplex PCR; in TCRdb, only in-frame clones are kept and a portion is missing. This sample has around 400,000 clones, with over 12% found just once. Sequencing used naive CD4+ T cells from blood. Source of these receptors: a woman aged 18-29 years in good health. Each CDR3 is given with its conserved first and last residue.

V gene	J gene	CDR3 protein
TRBV7-2	TRBJ2-1	CASSLGTSGSNEQFF
TRBV5-1	TRBJ1-1	CASSSGQTTEAFF
TRBV5-1	TRBJ2-1	CASSSRDSQGNEQFF
TRBV20-1	TRBJ1-2	CSARQGGGYTF
TRBV7-2	TRBJ2-7	CASSFRDSSYEQYF
TRBV10-3	TRBJ2-1	CAIRPPGKTYNEQFF
TRBV2	TRBJ2-1	CASSEESRGYEQFF
TRBV11-2	TRBJ1-5	CASSLSRGGNQPQHF
TRBV5-6	TRBJ1-2	CASSRNRGLYYGYTF
TRBV4-3	TRBJ2-1	CASSQDAGLAAYNEQFF
TRBV9	TRBJ2-1	CASSVVASNEQFF
TRBV7-9	TRBJ2-1	CASRQSGTPEEQFF
TRBV29-1	TRBJ1-5	CSARQGNQPQHF
TRBV23-1	TRBJ1-1	CASRTFQGKNTEAFF
TRBV9	TRBJ1-2	CASSIPPGVGYTF
TRBV27	TRBJ2-7	CASSLTSLTRNEQYF
TRBV4-1	TRBJ1-1	CASSQVEPFNTEAFF
TRBV2	TRBJ1-1	CASTLRGAMNTEAFF
TRBV19	TRBJ2-1	CASSIVPLAGGYEQFF
TRBV7-2	TRBJ2-1	CASSTAWDRGGRGYNEQFF
TRBV6-5	TRBJ1-2	CASSYRQAYYGYTF
TRBV5-1	TRBJ2-7	CASSPLAGGGYEQYF
TRBV27	TRBJ2-1	CASSSTGTSGRGNEQFF
TRBV27	TRBJ2-2	CASSLVQGGTGELFF
TRBV18	TRBJ2-7	CASGEGVRYEQYF
TRBV9	TRBJ2-3	CASSEASVSTDTQYF
TRBV28	TRBJ2-1	CASSLPSEQFF
TRBV6-5	TRBJ2-6	CASSLQGSGANVLTF
TRBV18	TRBJ1-5	CASSPDRDVQPQHF
TRBV7-2	TRBJ1-1	CASSLVRQMNTEAFF
TRBV30	TRBJ2-7	CAWSGGQPYEQYF
TRBV23-1	TRBJ2-5	CASSQTTSGRAFRVWEETQYF
TRBV6-6	TRBJ2-7	CASSYPGHPYEQYF
TRBV29-1	TRBJ1-4	CSVASIDEKLFF
TRBV2	TRBJ2-7	CASGPGQTYEQYF
TRBV15	TRBJ2-1	CATSRDISLNEQFF